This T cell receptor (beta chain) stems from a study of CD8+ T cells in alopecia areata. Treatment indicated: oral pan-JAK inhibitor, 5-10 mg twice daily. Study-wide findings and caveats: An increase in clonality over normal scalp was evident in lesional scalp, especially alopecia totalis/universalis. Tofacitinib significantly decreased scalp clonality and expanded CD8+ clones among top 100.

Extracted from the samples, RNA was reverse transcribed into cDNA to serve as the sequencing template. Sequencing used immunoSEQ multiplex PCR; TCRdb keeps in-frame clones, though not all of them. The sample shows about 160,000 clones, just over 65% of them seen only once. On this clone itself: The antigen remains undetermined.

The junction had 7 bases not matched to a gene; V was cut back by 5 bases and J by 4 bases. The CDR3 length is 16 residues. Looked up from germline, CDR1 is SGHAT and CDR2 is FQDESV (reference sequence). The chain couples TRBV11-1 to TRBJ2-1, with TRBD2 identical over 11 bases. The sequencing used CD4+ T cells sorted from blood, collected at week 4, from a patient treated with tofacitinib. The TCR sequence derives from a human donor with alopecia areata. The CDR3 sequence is CASSLFLAGGYNEQFF. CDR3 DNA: TGTGCCAGCAGCCTCTTTCTAGCGGGGGGTTACAATGAGCAGTTCTTC.